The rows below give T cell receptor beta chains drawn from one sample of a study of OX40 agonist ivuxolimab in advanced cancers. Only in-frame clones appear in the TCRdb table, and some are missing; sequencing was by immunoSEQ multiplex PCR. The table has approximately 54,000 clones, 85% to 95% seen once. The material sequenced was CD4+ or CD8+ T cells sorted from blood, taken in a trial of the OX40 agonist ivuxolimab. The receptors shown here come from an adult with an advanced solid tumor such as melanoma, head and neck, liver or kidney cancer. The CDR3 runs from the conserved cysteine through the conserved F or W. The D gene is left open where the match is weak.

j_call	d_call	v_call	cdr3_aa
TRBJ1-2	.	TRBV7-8	CASSQGEGTYGYTF
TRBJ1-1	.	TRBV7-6	CASSSFDRYTETEAFF
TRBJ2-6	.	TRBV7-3	CASSSGTGANVLTF
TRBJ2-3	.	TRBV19	CASSTQERTDTQYF
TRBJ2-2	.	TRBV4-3	CASSQDSGMGNTGELFF
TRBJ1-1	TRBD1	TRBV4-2	CASSQGRGQNTEAFF
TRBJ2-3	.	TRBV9	CASSVGRGVSTDTQYF
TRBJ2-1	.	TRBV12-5	CASGLASSYNEQFF
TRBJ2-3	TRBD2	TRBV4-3	CASSQELAGVSDTQYF
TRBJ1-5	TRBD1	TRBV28	CASSSGTGREISNQPQHF
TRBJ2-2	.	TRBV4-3	CASSQDYGVFGELFF
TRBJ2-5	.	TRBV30	CAWSVQDPRRETQYF
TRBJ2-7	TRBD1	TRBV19	CASSDRGLEEQYF
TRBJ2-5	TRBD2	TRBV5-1	CASSLAGGETQYF
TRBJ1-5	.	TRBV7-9	CASSLAGQGNQPQHF
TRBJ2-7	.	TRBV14	CASSQASGGSLSDEQYF
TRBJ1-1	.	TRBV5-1	CASSLQGQNEAFF
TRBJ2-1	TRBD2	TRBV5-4	CASSYTMGLAGPPVIF
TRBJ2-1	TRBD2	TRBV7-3	CASSPGGAYLSYNEQFF
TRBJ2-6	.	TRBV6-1	CASSEEVAAGANVLTF
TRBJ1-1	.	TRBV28	CASSPLPDSRIIPGAFF
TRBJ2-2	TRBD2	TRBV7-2	CATVAGVGTGELFF
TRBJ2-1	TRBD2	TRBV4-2	CASSQDLAGVTYNEQFF
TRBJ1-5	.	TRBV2	CASSASISALDQPQHF
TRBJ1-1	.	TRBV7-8	CASSSFGADTEAFF
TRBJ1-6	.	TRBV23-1	CASSQSTPRALFSYNSPLHF
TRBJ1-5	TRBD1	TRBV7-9	CASSLDLKGGGNQPQHF
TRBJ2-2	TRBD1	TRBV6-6	CASSYGTGGNTGELFF
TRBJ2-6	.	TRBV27	CASSLSSGANVLTF
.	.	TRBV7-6	CASSFGTGNAYEQYF
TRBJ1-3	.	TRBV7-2	CASSSWTAMGGNTIYF
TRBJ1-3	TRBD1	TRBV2	CASREGQSSGNTIYF
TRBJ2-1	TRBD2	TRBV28	CASSLVRTSGRVYSYNEQFF
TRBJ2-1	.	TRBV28	CASSLSQAGYYNEQFF
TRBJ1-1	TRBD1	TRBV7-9	CASSEDRVTEAFF
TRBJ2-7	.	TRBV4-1	CASSQDTGYYEQYF
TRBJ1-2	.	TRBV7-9	CASSSPYAGRMYGYTF
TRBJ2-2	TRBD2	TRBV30	CAWMGLASTGELFF
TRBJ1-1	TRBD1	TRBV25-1	CASQDRETAEAFF
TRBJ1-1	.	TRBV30	CAWSRMDTEAFF
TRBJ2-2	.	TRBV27	CASSLDPLVIRSTGELFF
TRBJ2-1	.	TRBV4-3	CASSQDVGGKYNEQFF
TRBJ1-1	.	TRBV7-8	CASSLVSRGNTEAFF
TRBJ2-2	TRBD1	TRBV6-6	CASSPWTGENTGELFF
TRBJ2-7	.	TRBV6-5	CASSSGTSAYEQYF
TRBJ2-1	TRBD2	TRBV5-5	CASSPGLAGALYNEQFF
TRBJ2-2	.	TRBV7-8	CASSLAGEWTGELFF
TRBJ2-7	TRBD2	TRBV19	CASSIYSGSGEQYF